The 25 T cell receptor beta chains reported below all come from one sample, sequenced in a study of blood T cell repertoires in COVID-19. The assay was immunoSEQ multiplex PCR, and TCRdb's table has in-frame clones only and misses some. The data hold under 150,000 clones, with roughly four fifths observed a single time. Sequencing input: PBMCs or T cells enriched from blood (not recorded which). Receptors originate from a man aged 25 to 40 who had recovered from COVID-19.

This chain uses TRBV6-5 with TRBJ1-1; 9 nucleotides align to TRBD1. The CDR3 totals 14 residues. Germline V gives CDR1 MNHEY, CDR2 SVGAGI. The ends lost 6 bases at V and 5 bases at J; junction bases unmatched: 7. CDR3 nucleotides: TGTGCCAGCAGCAACGCCGGGACAGGGACTGAAGCTTTCTTT. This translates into CASSNAGTGTEAFF.

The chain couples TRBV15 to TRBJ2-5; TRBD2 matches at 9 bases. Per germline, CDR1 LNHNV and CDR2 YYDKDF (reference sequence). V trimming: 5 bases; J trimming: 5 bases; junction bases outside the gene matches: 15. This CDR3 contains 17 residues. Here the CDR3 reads CATSPRGTTSGRETQYF. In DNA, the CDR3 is TGTGCCACCAGCCCGCGGGGCACTACTAGCGGGCGGGAGACCCAGTACTTC.

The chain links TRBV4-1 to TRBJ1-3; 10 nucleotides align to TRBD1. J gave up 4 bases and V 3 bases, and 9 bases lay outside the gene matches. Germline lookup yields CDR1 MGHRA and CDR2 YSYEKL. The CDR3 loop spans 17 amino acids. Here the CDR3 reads CASSHLTGGDVGNTIYF. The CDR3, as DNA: TGCGCCAGCAGCCACCTGACAGGGGGCGATGTCGGAAACACCATATATTTT.

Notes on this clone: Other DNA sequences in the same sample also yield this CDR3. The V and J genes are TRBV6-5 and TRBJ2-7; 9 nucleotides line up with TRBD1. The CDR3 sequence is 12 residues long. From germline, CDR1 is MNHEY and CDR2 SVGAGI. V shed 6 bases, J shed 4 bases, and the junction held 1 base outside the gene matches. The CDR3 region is CASRQGAYEQYV. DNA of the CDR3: TGTGCCAGCAGACAGGGGGCTTACGAGCAGTACGTC.

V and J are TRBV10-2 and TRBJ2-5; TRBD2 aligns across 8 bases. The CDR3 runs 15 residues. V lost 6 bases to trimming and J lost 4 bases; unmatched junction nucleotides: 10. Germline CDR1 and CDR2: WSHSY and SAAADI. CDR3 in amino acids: CASRRGAGGGETQYF. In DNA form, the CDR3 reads TGCGCCAGCAGGAGGGGGGCGGGAGGAGGAGAGACCCAGTACTTC.

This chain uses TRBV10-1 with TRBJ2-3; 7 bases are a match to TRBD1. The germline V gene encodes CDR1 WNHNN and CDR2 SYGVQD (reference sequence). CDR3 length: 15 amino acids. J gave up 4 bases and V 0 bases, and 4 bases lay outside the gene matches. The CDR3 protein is CASSESRGGPDTQYF. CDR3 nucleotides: TGCGCCAGCAGTGAGTCGAGAGGGGGCCCAGATACGCAGTATTTT.

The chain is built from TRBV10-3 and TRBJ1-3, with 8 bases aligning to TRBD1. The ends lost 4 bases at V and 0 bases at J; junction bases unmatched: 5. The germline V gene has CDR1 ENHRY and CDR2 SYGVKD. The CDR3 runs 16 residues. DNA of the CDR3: TGTGCCATCAGTGGGGACAGGACGCCCTCTGGAAACACCATATATTTT. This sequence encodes CAISGDRTPSGNTIYF.

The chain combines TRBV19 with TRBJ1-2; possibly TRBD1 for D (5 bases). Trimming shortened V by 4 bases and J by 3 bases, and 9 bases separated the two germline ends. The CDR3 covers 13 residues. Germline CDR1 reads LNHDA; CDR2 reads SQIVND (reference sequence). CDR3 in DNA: TGTGCCAGTAGTAGAGGGGACTACTATGGCTACACCTTC. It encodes CASSRGDYYGYTF.

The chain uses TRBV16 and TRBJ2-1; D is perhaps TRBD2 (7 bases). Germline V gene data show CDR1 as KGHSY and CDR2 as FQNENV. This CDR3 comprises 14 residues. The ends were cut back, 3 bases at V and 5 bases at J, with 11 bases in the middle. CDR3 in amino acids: CASSHRGADNEQFF. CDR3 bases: TGTGCCAGCAGCCATCGGGGGGCGGACAATGAGCAGTTCTTC.

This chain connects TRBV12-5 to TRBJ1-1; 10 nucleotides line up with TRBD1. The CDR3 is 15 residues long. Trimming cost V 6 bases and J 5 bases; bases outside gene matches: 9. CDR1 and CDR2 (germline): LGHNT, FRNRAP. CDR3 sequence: CASGTGQGTSTEAFF. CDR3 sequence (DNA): TGTGCTAGTGGGACGGGACAGGGGACGAGTACTGAAGCTTTCTTT.

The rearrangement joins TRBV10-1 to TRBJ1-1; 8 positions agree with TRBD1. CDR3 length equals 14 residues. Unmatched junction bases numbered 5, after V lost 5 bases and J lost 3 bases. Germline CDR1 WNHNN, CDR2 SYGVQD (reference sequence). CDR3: CASSPRTGYTEAFF. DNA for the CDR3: TGCGCCAGCAGTCCCCGGACAGGGTACACTGAAGCTTTCTTT.

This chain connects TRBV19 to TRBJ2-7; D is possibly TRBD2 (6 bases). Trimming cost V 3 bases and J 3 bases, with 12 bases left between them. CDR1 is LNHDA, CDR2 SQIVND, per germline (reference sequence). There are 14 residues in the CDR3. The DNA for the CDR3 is TGTGCCAGTAGTATGGGTGGAGGGGTCTACGAGCAGTACTTC. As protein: CASSMGGGVYEQYF. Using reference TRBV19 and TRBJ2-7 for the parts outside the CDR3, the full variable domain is DGGITQSPKYLFRKEGQNVTLSCEQNLNHDAMYWYRQDPGQGLRLIYYSQIVNDFQKGDIAEGYSVSREKKESFPLTVTSAQKNPTAFYLCASSMGGGVYEQYFGPGTRLTVT.

CDR3 residues: CASSHENSDTYEQYF. CDR3 coding DNA: TGTGCCAGCAGCCATGAGAACTCCGATACCTACGAGCAGTACTTC. The rearrangement joins TRBV4-2 to TRBJ2-7; D unclear. Looked up from germline, CDR1 is LGHNA and CDR2 is YNFKEQ. CDR3 size: 15 residues. The V end lost 3 bases, the J end lost 2 bases, and 14 bases lay between the germline ends.

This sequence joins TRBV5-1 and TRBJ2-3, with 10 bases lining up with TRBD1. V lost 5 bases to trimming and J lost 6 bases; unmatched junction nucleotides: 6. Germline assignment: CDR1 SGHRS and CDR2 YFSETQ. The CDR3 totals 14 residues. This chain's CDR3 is CASRNRDRGDTQYF. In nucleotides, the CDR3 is TGCGCCAGCAGAAACCGGGACAGGGGTGATACGCAGTATTTT.

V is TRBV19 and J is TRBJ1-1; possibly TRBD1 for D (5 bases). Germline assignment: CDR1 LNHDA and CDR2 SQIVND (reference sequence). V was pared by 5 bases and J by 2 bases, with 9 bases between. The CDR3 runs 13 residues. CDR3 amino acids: CASSWGGNTEAFF. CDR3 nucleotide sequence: TGTGCCAGTAGTTGGGGCGGTAACACTGAAGCTTTCTTT.

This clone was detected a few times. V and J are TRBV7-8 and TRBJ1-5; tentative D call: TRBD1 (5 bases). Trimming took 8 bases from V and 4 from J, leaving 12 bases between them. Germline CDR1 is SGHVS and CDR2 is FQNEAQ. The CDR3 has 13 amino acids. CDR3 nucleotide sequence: TGTGCCAGCCACGGGGGGGGGAATCAGCCCCAGCATTTT. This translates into CASHGGGNQPQHF. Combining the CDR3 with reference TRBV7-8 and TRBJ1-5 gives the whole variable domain GAGVSQSPRYKVAKRGQDVALRCDPISGHVSLFWYQQALGQGPEFLTYFQNEAQLDKSGLPSDRFFAERPEGSVSTLKIQRTQQEDSAVYLCASHGGGNQPQHFGDGTRLSIL.

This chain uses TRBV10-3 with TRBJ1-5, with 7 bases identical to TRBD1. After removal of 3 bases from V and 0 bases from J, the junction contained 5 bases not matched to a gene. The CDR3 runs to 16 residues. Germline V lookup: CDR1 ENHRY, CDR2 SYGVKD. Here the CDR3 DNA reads TGTGCCATCAGTGATGTTGGGACAGATAGCAATCAGCCCCAGCATTTT. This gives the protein CAISDVGTDSNQPQHF.

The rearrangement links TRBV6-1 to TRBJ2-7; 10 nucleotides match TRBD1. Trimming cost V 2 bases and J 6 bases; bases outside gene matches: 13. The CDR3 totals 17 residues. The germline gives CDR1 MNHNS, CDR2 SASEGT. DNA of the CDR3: TGTGCCAGCAGTGAATTTAGACAGGGGGCGGTGATGGCCGAGCAGTACTTC. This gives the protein CASSEFRQGAVMAEQYF.

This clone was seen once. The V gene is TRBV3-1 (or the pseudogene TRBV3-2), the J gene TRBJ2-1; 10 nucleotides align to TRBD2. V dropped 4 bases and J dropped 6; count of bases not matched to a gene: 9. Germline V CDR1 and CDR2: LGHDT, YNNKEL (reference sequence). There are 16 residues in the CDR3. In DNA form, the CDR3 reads TGTGCCAGCAGCCCCCAACTAGCGGGGAGGGGCAATGAGCAGTTCTTC. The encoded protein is CASSPQLAGRGNEQFF.

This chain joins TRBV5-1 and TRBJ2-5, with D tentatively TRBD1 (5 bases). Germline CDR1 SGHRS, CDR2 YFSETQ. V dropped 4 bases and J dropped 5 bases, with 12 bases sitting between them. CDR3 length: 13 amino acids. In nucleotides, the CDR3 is TGCGCCAGCAGCCGGACATTTGGGGAGACCCAGTACTTC. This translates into CASSRTFGETQYF.

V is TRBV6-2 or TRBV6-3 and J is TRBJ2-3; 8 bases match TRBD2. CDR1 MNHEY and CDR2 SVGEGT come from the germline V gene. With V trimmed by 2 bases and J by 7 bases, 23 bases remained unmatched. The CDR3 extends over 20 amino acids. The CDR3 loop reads CASSYVRRGVLAALVNTQYF. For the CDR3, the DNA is TGTGCCAGCAGTTACGTAAGGCGGGGGGTTCTAGCGGCCTTAGTAAATACGCAGTATTTT.

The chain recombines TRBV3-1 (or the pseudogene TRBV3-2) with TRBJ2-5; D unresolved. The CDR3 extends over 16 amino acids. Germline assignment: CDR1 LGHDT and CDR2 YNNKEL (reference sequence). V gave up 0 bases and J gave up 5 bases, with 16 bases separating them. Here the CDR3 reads CASSQDMRLAWETQYF. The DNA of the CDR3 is TGTGCCAGCAGCCAAGATATGCGGCTCGCCTGGGAGACCCAGTACTTC.

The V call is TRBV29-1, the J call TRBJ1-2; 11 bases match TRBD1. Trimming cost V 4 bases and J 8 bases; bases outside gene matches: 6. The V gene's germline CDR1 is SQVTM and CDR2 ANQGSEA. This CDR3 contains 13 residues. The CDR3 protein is CSVGTGGAGGYTF. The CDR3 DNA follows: TGCAGCGTTGGGACAGGGGGCGCCGGGGGCTACACCTTC.

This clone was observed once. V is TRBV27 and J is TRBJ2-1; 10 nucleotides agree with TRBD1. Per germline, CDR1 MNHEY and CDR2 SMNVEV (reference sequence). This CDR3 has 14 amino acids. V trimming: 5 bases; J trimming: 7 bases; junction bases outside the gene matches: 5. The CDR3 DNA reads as TGTGCCAGCAGTCCAGGACAGGGGGGGAATGAGCAGTTCTTC. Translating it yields CASSPGQGGNEQFF.

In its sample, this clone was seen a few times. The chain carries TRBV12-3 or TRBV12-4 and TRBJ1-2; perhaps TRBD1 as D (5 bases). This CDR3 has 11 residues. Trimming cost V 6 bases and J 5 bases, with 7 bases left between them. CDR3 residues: CASSRQYGYTF. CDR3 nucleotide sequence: TGTGCCAGCAGCAGACAGTATGGCTACACCTTC.